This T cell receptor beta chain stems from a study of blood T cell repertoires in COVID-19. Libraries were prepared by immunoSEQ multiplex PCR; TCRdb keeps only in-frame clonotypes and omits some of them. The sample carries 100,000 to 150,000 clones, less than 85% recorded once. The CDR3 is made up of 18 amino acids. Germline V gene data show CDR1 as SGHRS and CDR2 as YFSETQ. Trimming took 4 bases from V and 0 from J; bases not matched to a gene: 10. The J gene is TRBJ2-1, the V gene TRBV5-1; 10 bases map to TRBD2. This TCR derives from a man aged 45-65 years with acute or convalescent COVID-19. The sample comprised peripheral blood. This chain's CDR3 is CASSTTGPSGSSYNEQFF. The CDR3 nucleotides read TGCGCCAGCAGCACCACTGGCCCTAGCGGGAGCTCCTACAATGAGCAGTTCTTC.